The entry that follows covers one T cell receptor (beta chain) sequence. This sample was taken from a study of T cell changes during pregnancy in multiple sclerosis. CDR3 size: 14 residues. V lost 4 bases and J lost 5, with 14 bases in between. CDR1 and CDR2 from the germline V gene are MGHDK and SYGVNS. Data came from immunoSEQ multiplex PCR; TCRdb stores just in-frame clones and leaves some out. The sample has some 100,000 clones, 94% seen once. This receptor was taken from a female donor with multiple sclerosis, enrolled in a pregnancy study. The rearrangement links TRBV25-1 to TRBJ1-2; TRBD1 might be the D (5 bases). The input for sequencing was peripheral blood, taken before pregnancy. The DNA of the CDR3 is TGTGCCAGCAGTGCCGGAGGGGCGGTGTATGGCTACACCTTC. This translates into CASSAGGAVYGYTF.